This passage covers 16 T cell receptor beta chains from one sample sequenced in a study of T cell responses to AZD1222 COVID-19 vaccine. The table came from immunoSEQ multiplex PCR; TCRdb's copy has only in-frame clones and leaves some out. This sample yields 80,000 to 100,000 clones, of which 75% to 90% are seen a single time; less than 3% belongs to the top ten. The material was peripheral blood, obtained 28 days after the second AZD1222 dose. All receptors come from an adult who received the AZD1222 COVID-19 vaccine.

The CDR3 region is CASSSTGTKRDTQYF. As DNA, the CDR3 is TGTGCCAGTAGTAGCACCGGGACAAAAAGAGATACGCAGTATTTT. V is TRBV19 and J is TRBJ2-3; perhaps TRBD1 as D (6 bases). The V end lost 4 bases, the J end lost 5 bases, and 16 bases lay between the germline ends. CDR1 and CDR2 from the germline V gene are LNHDA and SQIVND (reference sequence). The CDR3 extends over 15 amino acids.

The J gene is TRBJ2-7, the V gene TRBV6-6; the D call may be TRBD1 or TRBD2 (5 bases each). CDR3 length equals 15 residues. With 2 bases removed from V and 3 bases from J, the gap between germline ends came to 14 bases. CDR1 MNHNY and CDR2 SVGAGI come from the germline V gene (reference sequence). CDR3 nucleotide sequence: TGTGCCAGCAGTTACCGGGGTGACAGCGGCTACGAGCAGTACTTC. Translated: CASSYRGDSGYEQYF.

The rearrangement joins TRBV2 to TRBJ2-1; D perhaps matches TRBD1 (6 bases). Looked up from germline, CDR1 is SNHLY and CDR2 is FYNNEI. Trimming cost V 5 bases and J 4 bases, with 9 bases left between them. The CDR3 spans 13 residues. The CDR3 spells CASSTGHYNEQFF. CDR3 bases: TGTGCCAGCAGTACGGGACATTACAATGAGCAGTTCTTC.

This rearrangement joins TRBV12-5 to TRBJ1-1; 7 nucleotides line up with TRBD1. Per germline, CDR1 LGHNT and CDR2 FRNRAP. The CDR3 has 16 residues. The V segment lost 8 bases and the J segment 4 bases; nucleotides outside the gene matches: 16. Written as DNA, the CDR3 is TGTGCTAGTAATCCTACTACAGGGGCCTGGGGCACTGAAGCTTTCTTT. This codes for CASNPTTGAWGTEAFF.

The chain employs TRBV14 and TRBJ1-1; TRBD1 matches 8 bases. The V gene end was trimmed by 0 bases and the J gene end by 8 bases; junction bases not matched to a gene: 11. Germline CDR1 reads SGHDN; CDR2 reads FVKESK. This CDR3 region has 16 residues. The CDR3 nucleotides are TGTGCCAGCAGCCAAGATGTAGGGACAGGCCGGAAAGAAGCTTTCTTT. Translation: CASSQDVGTGRKEAFF.

The CDR3 nucleotides are TGTGCCAGCAGTTTCTACGTTAATGAGCAGTTCTTC. It yields the protein CASSFYVNEQFF. The chain combines TRBV12-3 or TRBV12-4 with TRBJ2-1; D gene ambiguous. The CDR3 spans 12 residues. V dropped 3 bases and J dropped 7 bases, with 7 bases sitting between them.

V gene TRBV6-5 combines with J gene TRBJ2-7; the D gene is possibly TRBD1 (5 bases). CDR1 MNHEY and CDR2 SVGAGI come from the germline V gene. V lost 6 bases and J 1 base, leaving 13 bases between the germline ends. The CDR3 has 14 residues. CDR3 in amino acids: CASRPRQSSYEQYF. The CDR3 DNA follows: TGTGCCAGCAGACCGAGACAGAGTTCCTACGAGCAGTACTTC.

This clone was picked up a small number of times. The rearrangement links TRBV6-1 to TRBJ2-7, with 12 bases lining up with TRBD1. The CDR3 runs 17 residues. Germline V gene data show CDR1 as MNHNS and CDR2 as SASEGT. J was trimmed by 7 bases and V by 0 bases; bases with no gene match: 10. The chain's CDR3 is CASSEAAGTGGVGEQYF. The CDR3 nucleotides read TGTGCCAGCAGTGAAGCAGCCGGGACAGGGGGCGTGGGGGAGCAGTACTTC.

The V gene is TRBV10-3, the J gene TRBJ2-5; 8 bases agree with TRBD1. V lost 8 bases and J lost 3; bases outside the gene matches: 8. The CDR3 extends over 14 amino acids. Germline V gene sequence: CDR1 ENHRY, CDR2 SYGVKD. The CDR3 spells CAIRAETGEETQYF. The CDR3 DNA sequence: TGTGCCATCCGGGCCGAGACAGGGGAAGAGACCCAGTACTTC.

The rearrangement uses TRBV19 and TRBJ1-2; maybe TRBD1 (6 bases). Per the germline V gene, CDR1 is LNHDA and CDR2 is SQIVND (reference sequence). The CDR3 has 16 residues. V was clipped by 4 bases and J by 0 bases, with 15 bases between them. In DNA form, the CDR3 reads TGTGCCAGTAGTACGCAACAGGGCAATGCTAACTATGGCTACACCTTC. Its translation: CASSTQQGNANYGYTF.

Concerning this clone: One end of the junction fails to match germline, which may point to a read error. V and J are TRBV27 and TRBJ2-1; the match to TRBD1 covers 7 bases. This CDR3 spans 17 amino acids. Germline CDR1 is MNHEY and CDR2 is SMNVEV (reference sequence). CDR3 DNA sequence: TGTGCCAGCAGTACCCGACAGGGAGAGTCCTCGGTCAATCAGCAGTTCTTC. Amino acid sequence: CASSTRQGESSVNQQFF.

This chain joins TRBV24-1 and TRBJ1-4; 10 bases agree with TRBD1. This CDR3 has 17 amino acids. CDR1 and CDR2 (germline): KGHDR, SFDVKD. Losses at the gene ends were 1 base for V and 5 bases for J; bases not matched to a gene: 6. The CDR3 DNA follows: TGTGCCACCAGTGATTTTCCCCCGGGACAGGGGAATGAAAAACTGTTTTTT. Its protein is CATSDFPPGQGNEKLFF.

This chain joins TRBV5-4 and TRBJ2-1; TRBD2 matches at 7 bases. This CDR3 contains 15 residues. V was pared by 0 bases and J by 0 bases, with 0 bases of the junction left unmatched. Germline assignment: CDR1 SGHNT and CDR2 YYREEE (reference sequence). In DNA, the CDR3 is TGTGCCAGCAGCTTGGGCGGGAGCTCCTACAATGAGCAGTTCTTC. It is translated as CASSLGGSSYNEQFF.

This rearrangement joins TRBV11-2 to TRBJ1-1, with 7 bases lining up with TRBD1. The CDR3 spans 14 residues. Losses at the gene ends were 3 bases for V and 10 bases for J; bases not matched to a gene: 11. Germline loops: CDR1 SGHAT, CDR2 FQNNGV. The CDR3: CASSFGGGPWRAFF. The CDR3 region has the DNA TGTGCCAGCAGCTTTGGAGGGGGCCCCTGGAGAGCTTTCTTT.

The V call is TRBV18, the J call TRBJ1-2; D remains unclear. Germline CDR1 is KGHSH and CDR2 is LQKENI. Trimming took off 5 bases at V and 0 bases at J, with 16 bases between the two ends. This CDR3 spans 16 amino acids. The CDR3 sequence: CASSTRGQRSNYGYTF. The CDR3 DNA is TGTGCCAGCTCAACCAGAGGTCAGAGATCTAACTATGGCTACACCTTC.

This chain uses TRBV18 with TRBJ2-3; TRBD1 aligns across 10 bases. Germline lookup yields CDR1 KGHSH and CDR2 LQKENI. This CDR3 region has 17 residues. V trimming: 4 bases; J trimming: 2 bases; junction bases outside the gene matches: 9. The CDR3 nucleotides read TGTGCCAGCTCACAACCGGGACAGGGGCCTGCCACAGATACGCAGTATTTT. Protein product: CASSQPGQGPATDTQYF. The variable domain in full, completed from reference TRBV18 and TRBJ2-3, reads NAGVMQNPRHLVRRRGQEARLRCSPMKGHSHVYWYRQLPEEGLKFMVYLQKENIIDESGMPKERFSAEFPKEGPSILRIQQVVRGDSAAYFCASSQPGQGPATDTQYFGPGTRLTVL.